Sequencing of this T cell receptor beta chain was carried out in a study of Graves' ophthalmopathy and Graves' hyperthyroidism. About the research overall: The authors defined stable hyperthyroidism as no ophthalmopathy within 18 months of follow-up.

This CDR3 region has 15 residues. V lost 1 base to trimming and J lost 4 bases, with 16 bases between them. Germline CDR1 and CDR2: DFQATT and SNEGSKA (reference sequence). The authors diagnosed from clinical symptoms, serum thyroxine, TRAb, thyroid ultrasound and orbital computed tomography. Amplification targeted the TCR beta CDR3 regions, with RNA transcripts as the source material. The library came from an HTBI-primed first-round RT-PCR and a second-round multiplex PCR. TCRdb independently ran MiXCR on the multiplex PCR reads; one entry per CDR3 protein. This sample carries 580,000 or so distinct CDR3 sequences, roughly 40% of them seen once, and the ten largest clones take over 3.5%.

The clonotype was recovered from an adult man with Graves' hyperthyroidism. The chain recombines TRBV20-1 with TRBJ2-5, with a weak D call TRBD1 (6 bases). The sample taken for sequencing was peripheral blood or thyroid tissue (not recorded which). The CDR3: CSARGSQGLVETQYF. The CDR3 nucleotides are TGCAGTGCTAGAGGATCCCAGGGGTTGGTAGAGACCCAGTACTTC.